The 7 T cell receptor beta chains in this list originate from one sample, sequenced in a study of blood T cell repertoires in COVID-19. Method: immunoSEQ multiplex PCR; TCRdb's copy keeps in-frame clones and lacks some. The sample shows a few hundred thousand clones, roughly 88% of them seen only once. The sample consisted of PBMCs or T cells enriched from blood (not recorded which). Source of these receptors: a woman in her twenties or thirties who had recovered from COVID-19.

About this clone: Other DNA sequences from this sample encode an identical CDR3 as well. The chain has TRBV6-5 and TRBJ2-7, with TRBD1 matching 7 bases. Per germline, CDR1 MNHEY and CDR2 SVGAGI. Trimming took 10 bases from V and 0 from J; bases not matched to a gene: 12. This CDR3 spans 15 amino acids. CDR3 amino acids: CATSKRRDSSYEQYF. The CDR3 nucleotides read TGTGCCACTTCAAAAAGACGGGACAGCTCCTACGAGCAGTACTTC.

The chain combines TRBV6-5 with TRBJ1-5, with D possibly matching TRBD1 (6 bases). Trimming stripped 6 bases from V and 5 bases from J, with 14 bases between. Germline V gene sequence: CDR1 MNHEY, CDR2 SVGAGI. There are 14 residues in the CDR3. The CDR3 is CASSPTGSDQPQHF. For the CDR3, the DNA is TGTGCCAGCAGCCCGACAGGATCTGATCAGCCCCAGCATTTT.

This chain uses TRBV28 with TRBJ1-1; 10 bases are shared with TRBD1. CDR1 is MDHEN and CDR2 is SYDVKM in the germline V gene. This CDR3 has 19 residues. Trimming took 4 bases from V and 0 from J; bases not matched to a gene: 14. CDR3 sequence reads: CASSSTRDRGARLNTEAFF. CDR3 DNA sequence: TGTGCCAGCAGTTCCACTCGGGACAGGGGCGCGAGATTGAACACTGAAGCTTTCTTT.

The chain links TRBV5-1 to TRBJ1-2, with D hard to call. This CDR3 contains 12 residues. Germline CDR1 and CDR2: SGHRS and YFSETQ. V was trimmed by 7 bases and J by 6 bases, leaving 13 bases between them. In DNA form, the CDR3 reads TGCGCCAGCCTTCCCCCTGGGCATGGCTACACCTTC. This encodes CASLPPGHGYTF.

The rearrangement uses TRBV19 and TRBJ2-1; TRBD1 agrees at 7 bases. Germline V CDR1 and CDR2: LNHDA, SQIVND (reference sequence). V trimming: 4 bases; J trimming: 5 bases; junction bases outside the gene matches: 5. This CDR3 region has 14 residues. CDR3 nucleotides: TGTGCCAGTAGTACAATTGGGACAGACAATGAGCAGTTCTTC. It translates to CASSTIGTDNEQFF.

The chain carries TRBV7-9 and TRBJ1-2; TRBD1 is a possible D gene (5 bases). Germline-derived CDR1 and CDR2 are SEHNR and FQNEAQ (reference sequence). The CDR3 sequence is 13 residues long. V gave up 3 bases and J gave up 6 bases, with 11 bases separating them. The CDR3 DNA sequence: TGTGCCAGCAGCTTTGCAGGGCCCGATGGCTACACCTTC. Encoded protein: CASSFAGPDGYTF.

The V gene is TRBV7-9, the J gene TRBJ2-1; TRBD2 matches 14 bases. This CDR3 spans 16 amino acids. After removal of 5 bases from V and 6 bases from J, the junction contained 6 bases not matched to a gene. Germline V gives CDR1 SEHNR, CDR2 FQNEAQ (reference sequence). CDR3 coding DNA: TGTGCCAGCAGCCCCCCGACTAGCGGGAGGGGCAATGAGCAGTTCTTC. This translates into CASSPPTSGRGNEQFF.